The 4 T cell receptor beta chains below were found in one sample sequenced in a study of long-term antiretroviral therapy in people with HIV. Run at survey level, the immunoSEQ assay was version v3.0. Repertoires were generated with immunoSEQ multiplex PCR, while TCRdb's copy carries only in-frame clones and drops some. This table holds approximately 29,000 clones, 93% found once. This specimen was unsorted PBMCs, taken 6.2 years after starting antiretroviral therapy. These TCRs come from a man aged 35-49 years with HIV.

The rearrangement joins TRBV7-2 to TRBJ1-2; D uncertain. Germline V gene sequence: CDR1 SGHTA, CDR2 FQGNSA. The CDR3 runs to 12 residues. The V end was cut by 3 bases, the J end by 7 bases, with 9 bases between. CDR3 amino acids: CASSLRGTGYTF. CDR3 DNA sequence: TGTGCCAGCAGCTTGCGGGGAACTGGCTACACCTTC.

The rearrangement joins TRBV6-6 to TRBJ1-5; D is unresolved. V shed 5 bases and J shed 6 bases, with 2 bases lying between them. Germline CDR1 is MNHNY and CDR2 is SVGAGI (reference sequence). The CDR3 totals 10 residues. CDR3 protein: CASSTQPQHF. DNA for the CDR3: TGTGCCAGCAGTACTCAGCCCCAGCATTTT.

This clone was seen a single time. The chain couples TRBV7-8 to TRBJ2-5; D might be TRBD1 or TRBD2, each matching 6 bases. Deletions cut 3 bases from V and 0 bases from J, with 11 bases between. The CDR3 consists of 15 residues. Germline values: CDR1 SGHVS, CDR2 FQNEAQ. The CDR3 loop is CASSFGGGYQETQYF. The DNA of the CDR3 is TGTGCCAGCAGCTTTGGAGGGGGGTACCAAGAGACCCAGTACTTC.

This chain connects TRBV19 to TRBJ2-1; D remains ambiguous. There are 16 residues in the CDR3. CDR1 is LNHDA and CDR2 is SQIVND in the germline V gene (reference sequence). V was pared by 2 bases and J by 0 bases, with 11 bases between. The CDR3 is CASSIIGELSYNEQFF. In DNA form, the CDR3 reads TGTGCCAGTAGTATAATCGGCGAACTCTCCTACAATGAGCAGTTCTTC.